The T cell receptor beta chain described here comes from a study of neoadjuvant anti-PD-1 for oral cavity cancer. TCRdb's table, derived via immunoSEQ multiplex PCR, lists solely in-frame clones and lacks some. The data hold approximately 7,100 clones, with nearly 55% observed a single time. This clone has only a few counts. Patients had HPV-negative, locally advanced oral cavity squamous cell carcinoma. Germline V gene lookup returns CDR1 SGHTA and CDR2 FQGNSA. Between the trimmed V and J ends, which lost 3 bases and 5 bases, there was a span of 10 bases. This CDR3 is 14 amino acids long. The source material was tumor tissue, sampled before nivolumab (anti-PD-1) treatment. This clonotype was sampled from a person aged 35 to 85 with oral cavity squamous cell carcinoma. The rearrangement links TRBV7-2 to TRBJ1-4; D is perhaps TRBD1 (6 bases). The CDR3: CASSFDRGNEKLFF. The CDR3 bases are TGTGCCAGCAGCTTTGATAGGGGGAATGAAAAACTGTTTTTT.